This TCR beta chain was identified during a study of shared clonotypes between healthy human individuals. The table came from immunoSEQ multiplex PCR; TCRdb's copy has only in-frame clones and leaves some out. Of about 340,000 clones in the sample, 73% were seen once. V lost 6 bases, J lost 5 bases, and 17 bases lay in between. Germline CDR1 MNHEY, CDR2 SVGAGI. The CDR3 is 14 residues long. The rearrangement links TRBV6-5 to TRBJ2-7; D gene ambiguous. The sequence was collected from a man aged 30 to 39 in good health. The sample consisted of memory CD4+ T cells sorted from blood. Documented subset: CD45RA-negative fraction. CDR3: CASSSGPVANEQYF. The CDR3 DNA reads TGTGCCAGCAGCTCCGGACCGGTGGCTAACGAGCAGTACTTC.